One and the same sample provided the 21 T cell receptor beta chains below, sequenced in a study of OX40 agonist ivuxolimab in advanced cancers. The table came from immunoSEQ multiplex PCR; TCRdb's copy has only in-frame clones and leaves some out. Seen here are around 17,000 clones, 80% to 95% observed once, and the top ten hold less than 9.5%. Specimen: CD4+ or CD8+ T cells sorted from blood, collected in a trial of the OX40 agonist ivuxolimab. Source of these receptors: an adult with an advanced solid tumor such as melanoma, head and neck, liver or kidney cancer.

This clone was counted once. One end of the junction does not line up with germline, which may come from a read error. J is TRBJ1-2 and V is TRBV6-5, with TRBD1 as a possible D gene (5 bases). Germline CDR1 reads MNHEY; CDR2 reads SVGAGI. The CDR3 runs to 12 residues. CDR3 sequence: CTSSLDRYGYTF. In DNA form, the CDR3 reads TGTACCAGCAGTCTCGACAGATATGGCTACACCTTC.

The chain uses TRBV4-3 and TRBJ2-5; 12 bases are a match to TRBD2. V was pared by 0 bases and J by 3 bases, with 8 bases of the junction left unmatched. Per germline, CDR1 LGHNA and CDR2 YSLEER. The CDR3 consists of 18 residues. CDR3 protein: CASSQDWKRLAGEETQYF. Here the CDR3 DNA reads TGCGCCAGCAGCCAAGATTGGAAAAGACTAGCGGGAGAAGAGACCCAGTACTTC.

This rearrangement joins TRBV11-3 to TRBJ1-2; TRBD1 is a possible D gene (6 bases). Germline V CDR1 and CDR2: SGHNT, YENEEA. V shed 4 bases and J shed 2 bases, with 11 bases lying between them. The CDR3 spans 14 residues. As DNA, the CDR3 is TGTGCCAGCAGCTCAGGGGAGTTCAACTATGGCTACACCTTC. Its translation is CASSSGEFNYGYTF.

This clone was observed a handful of times. CDR3 DNA: TGTGCCAGCAGCTCATGGACAGGGTCGGCAGATACGCAGTATTTT. Amino acids: CASSSWTGSADTQYF. The chain joins TRBV11-3 to TRBJ2-3; 8 nucleotides agree with TRBD1. The ends lost 4 bases at V and 4 bases at J; junction bases unmatched: 7. The CDR3 covers 15 residues. CDR1 is SGHNT and CDR2 is YENEEA in the germline V gene. Using reference TRBV11-3 and TRBJ2-3 for the parts outside the CDR3, the full variable domain is EAGVVQSPRYKIIEKKQPVAFWCNPISGHNTLYWYLQNLGQGPELLIRYENEEAVDDSQLPKDRFSAERLKGVDSTLKIQPAELGDSAVYLCASSSWTGSADTQYFGPGTRLTVL.

J is TRBJ1-3 and V is TRBV19; tentative D call: TRBD1 (5 bases). The V end lost 3 bases, the J end lost 1 base, and 7 bases lay between the germline ends. Germline-derived CDR1 and CDR2 are LNHDA and SQIVND (reference sequence). The CDR3 length is 14 residues. CDR3 loop: CASSIWGSGNTIYF. CDR3 nucleotide sequence: TGTGCCAGTAGTATTTGGGGGTCTGGAAACACCATATATTTT.

The chain combines TRBV25-1 with TRBJ2-7, with TRBD2 matching over 7 bases. Germline V lookup: CDR1 MGHDK, CDR2 SYGVNS. Trimming cost V 8 bases and J 7 bases; bases outside gene matches: 8. This CDR3 spans 12 amino acids. The CDR3 DNA reads TGTGCCAGCGTGAGGCGGGAGTATGAGCAGTACTTC. Residues: CASVRREYEQYF.

This chain links TRBV23-1 with TRBJ1-5, with D possibly TRBD1 on 5 matching bases. TRBV23-1 is designated an ORF whose function remains uncertain. CDR3 length equals 16 residues. Trimming shortened V by 3 bases and J by 7 bases, and 19 bases separated the two germline ends. CDR3 residues: CASSQTAPGPKQPQHF. DNA for the CDR3: TGCGCCAGCAGTCAGACCGCTCCGGGACCAAAGCAGCCCCAGCATTTT.

The chain links TRBV7-2 to TRBJ2-1; D possibly corresponds to TRBD2 (6 bases). Germline V gene lookup returns CDR1 SGHTA and CDR2 FQGNSA. The CDR3 length is 17 residues. V gave up 0 bases and J gave up 3 bases, with 15 bases separating them. CDR3 nucleotide sequence: TGTGCCAGCAGCTTAGCGGCGGCGGGGCTCGACTACAATGAGCAGTTCTTC. It is translated as CASSLAAAGLDYNEQFF. The full variable domain, completed using reference TRBV7-2 and TRBJ2-1, is GAGVSQSPSNKVTEKGKDVELRCDPISGHTALYWYRQSLGQGLEFLIYFQGNSAPDKSGLPSDRFSAERTGGSVSTLTIQRTQQEDSAVYLCASSLAAAGLDYNEQFFGPGTRLTVL.

The CDR3 coding sequence is TGTGCCAGCAGCTTAAATGGAGAGGGTAGGGCTGGAAACACCATATATTTT. As protein: CASSLNGEGRAGNTIYF. The V call is TRBV11-2, the J call TRBJ1-3; D not resolved. V lost 2 bases, J lost 2 bases, and 16 bases lay in between. The V gene's germline CDR1 is SGHAT and CDR2 FQNNGV. This CDR3 contains 17 residues.

CDR3 in DNA: TGCGCCAGCAGTGAGAGGGATTGGGAGCAGTTCTTC. Amino acid sequence: CASSERDWEQFF. The V and J genes are TRBV10-1 and TRBJ2-1; D unclear. V gave up 2 bases and J gave up 10 bases, with 9 bases separating them. This CDR3 has 12 residues. CDR1 WNHNN and CDR2 SYGVQD come from the germline V gene (reference sequence).

V and J are TRBV28 and TRBJ2-7, with D possibly being TRBD1 (6 bases). V was shortened by 6 bases and J by 7 bases, with 16 bases between the two germline ends. This CDR3 has 13 amino acids. Germline V gene sequence: CDR1 MDHEN, CDR2 SYDVKM. The CDR3 reads CASSQPGVGEQYF. The CDR3 DNA reads TGTGCCAGCAGCCAACCAGGGGTGGGAGAGCAGTACTTC.

The V and J genes are TRBV21-1 and TRBJ1-1. TRBV21-1 is a recognized pseudogene. The CDR3 runs 16 residues. DNA for the CDR3: TGTGCCAGCAGCAAAGTTAGCGAGGGAGGGGACACTGAAGCTTTCTTT. Protein sequence: CASSKVSEGGDTEAFF.

The chain has TRBV23-1 and TRBJ2-5; D uncertain. TRBV23-1 is flagged as an ORF with uncertain function. The CDR3 covers 17 residues. Trimming cost V 0 bases and J 0 bases, with 14 bases left between them. CDR3 residues: CASSQSTAVRYQETQYF. The CDR3, as DNA: TGCGCCAGCAGTCAATCCACCGCGGTAAGGTACCAAGAGACCCAGTACTTC.

The chain links TRBV11-3 to TRBJ2-1; 13 nucleotides align to TRBD2. CDR1 and CDR2 from the germline V gene are SGHNT and YENEEA. The CDR3 is made up of 16 amino acids. V lost 5 bases, J lost 4 bases, and 5 bases stayed unmatched. CDR3 region: CASSLRTSGGYNEQFF. CDR3 DNA: TGTGCCAGCAGCCTTAGGACTAGCGGGGGATACAATGAGCAGTTCTTC.

The chain couples TRBV4-1 to TRBJ1-4; D is ambiguous. Trimming left V 2 bases short and J 0 bases short, with 7 bases between. The germline CDR1 and CDR2 sequences are MGHRA and YSYEKL. The CDR3 consists of 15 residues. The CDR3 DNA is TGCGCCAGCAGCCAAATAGATGCAACTAATGAAAAACTGTTTTTT. Its translation: CASSQIDATNEKLFF.

The rearrangement uses TRBV27 and TRBJ2-7; D ambiguous. The CDR3 contains 15 residues. In germline, CDR1 is MNHEY, CDR2 SMNVEV (reference sequence). Deletions cut 5 bases from V and 3 bases from J, with 17 bases between. CDR3 protein: CASSPSARQLYEQYF. The CDR3, as DNA: TGTGCCAGCAGTCCATCCGCCCGGCAGCTCTACGAGCAGTACTTC.

The genes are TRBV11-1 and TRBJ2-1; 10 bases fit TRBD2. This CDR3 contains 16 residues. Trimming took 1 base from V and 2 from J; bases not matched to a gene: 2. Germline loops: CDR1 SGHAT, CDR2 FQDESV (reference sequence). This CDR3 reads CASSLGTSGTYNEQFF. The CDR3 DNA is TGTGCCAGCAGCTTAGGCACTAGCGGGACCTACAATGAGCAGTTCTTC.

This rearrangement joins TRBV4-3 to TRBJ2-3, with 7 bases fitting TRBD2. This CDR3 is 16 amino acids long. The germline CDR1 and CDR2 sequences are LGHNA and YSLEER. V lost 4 bases, J lost 5 bases, and 12 bases stayed unmatched. The CDR3 nucleotides read TGCGCCAGCAGCCCAGTAGGGGAGGCGGGGGAAGATACGCAGTATTTT. Protein product: CASSPVGEAGEDTQYF.

V usage is TRBV2 and J usage is TRBJ2-7; no clear D. This CDR3 comprises 11 residues. CDR1 and CDR2 (germline): SNHLY, FYNNEI. The V and J ends lost 11 bases and 3 bases respectively, with 11 bases between them. The CDR3 DNA reads as TGTGCCGCATCCTCGATCTACGAGCAGTACTTC. It translates to CAASSIYEQYF.

This sequence joins TRBV2 and TRBJ1-1, with D unclear. Trimming left V 3 bases short and J 4 bases short, with 12 bases between. The CDR3 covers 14 residues. Germline loops: CDR1 SNHLY, CDR2 FYNNEI. The CDR3 reads CASSEVRRFTEAFF. For the CDR3, the DNA is TGTGCCAGCAGTGAGGTCCGGAGGTTCACTGAAGCTTTCTTT.

This sequence joins TRBV27 and TRBJ1-2; TRBD1 matches at 8 bases. From germline, CDR1 is MNHEY and CDR2 SMNVEV (reference sequence). CDR3 length: 15 amino acids. V lost 0 bases and J lost 7; bases outside the gene matches: 7. The CDR3 spells CASSLSPTGGSGYTF. The DNA of the CDR3 is TGTGCCAGCAGTTTATCCCCTACAGGGGGAAGTGGCTACACCTTC.